The 32 T cell receptor beta chains reported below all come from one sample, sequenced in a study of T-cell memory formation after mild COVID-19. TCRdb called the 5' RACE reads again in MiXCR, with one record for every CDR3 protein. The data hold 450,000 to 650,000 distinct CDR3 sequences, with 15% to 20% observed a single time. Material for sequencing was PBMCs or a T cell subset sorted from them (not recorded which). These receptors all stem from an adult woman who had mild COVID-19 (a few samples of this study predate the infection). Cell type and time point are not known.

This clonotype was seen more than once but under ten times. V gene TRBV27 combines with J gene TRBJ2-2; weak D call: TRBD1 (6 bases). The germline V gene has CDR1 MNHEY and CDR2 SMNVEV (reference sequence). Trimming left V 1 base short and J 6 bases short, with 9 bases between. The CDR3 has 14 amino acids. CDR3 sequence (DNA): TGTGCCAGCAGTTTATTGCAGGGGTCCGGGGAGCTGTTTTTT. This gives the protein CASSLLQGSGELFF.

This chain joins TRBV7-9 and TRBJ2-7; TRBD2 matches at 7 bases. The V segment lost 5 bases and the J segment 2 bases; nucleotides outside the gene matches: 9. The CDR3 extends over 15 amino acids. From germline, CDR1 is SEHNR and CDR2 FQNEAQ (reference sequence). The CDR3 region has the DNA TGTGCCAGCAGCGCCCCCGGCGGGGGTACCTACGAGCAGTACTTC. It translates to CASSAPGGGTYEQYF.

This chain links TRBV5-6 with TRBJ1-6; D is uncertain. The CDR3 extends over 15 amino acids. CDR1 is SGHDT and CDR2 is YYEEEE in the germline V gene. Trimming removed 4 bases from V and 6 bases from J, with 14 bases in between. The chain's CDR3 is CASSQRIFSNSPLHF. The CDR3 DNA reads TGTGCCAGCAGCCAGCGGATTTTCAGTAATTCACCCCTCCACTTT.

This clonotype occurred many times. The chain uses TRBV7-9 and TRBJ2-1, with D possibly TRBD2 on 5 matching bases. Germline CDR1 reads SEHNR; CDR2 reads FQNEAQ (reference sequence). Trimming took off 1 base at V and 4 bases at J, with 11 bases between the two ends. The CDR3 covers 15 residues. CDR3 protein: CASSLGVGIYNEQFF. CDR3 DNA: TGTGCCAGCAGCTTAGGGGTCGGGATTTACAATGAGCAGTTCTTC.

This chain connects TRBV7-8 to TRBJ2-7, with D tentatively TRBD1 or TRBD2 (5 bases each). The germline V and J ends were trimmed by 2 bases and 0 bases, with 8 bases remaining between them. Germline V gives CDR1 SGHVS, CDR2 FQNEAQ. The CDR3 spans 14 residues. In nucleotides, the CDR3 is TGTGCCAGCAGCTTACAGGGAGTCTCCTACGAGCAGTACTTC. The encoded protein is CASSLQGVSYEQYF.

V is TRBV5-1 and J is TRBJ2-1; weak D call: TRBD1 (5 bases). The CDR3 totals 14 residues. Germline CDR1 and CDR2: SGHRS and YFSETQ. The germline V and J ends were trimmed by 0 bases and 5 bases, with 9 bases remaining between them. Here the CDR3 DNA reads TGCGCCAGCAGCTTGGGTAGCAGGGACAATGAGCAGTTCTTC. Protein product: CASSLGSRDNEQFF.

This clonotype was detected a few times. The chain combines TRBV20-1 with TRBJ2-3; weak D call: TRBD1 (5 bases). CDR1 and CDR2 (germline): DFQATT, SNEGSKA (reference sequence). The V end was cut by 2 bases, the J end by 3 bases, with 12 bases between. This CDR3 has 14 amino acids. CDR3 bases: TGCAGTGCTAGACAGGGCTTAAGAACAGATACGCAGTATTTT. As protein: CSARQGLRTDTQYF.

This clonotype was seen a few times. V is TRBV5-1 and J is TRBJ2-1, with TRBD1 identical over 10 bases. The V gene's germline CDR1 is SGHRS and CDR2 YFSETQ. Trimming took 5 bases from V and 7 from J; bases not matched to a gene: 3. The length of the CDR3 is 13 residues. The CDR3 is CASSGQGGNEQFF. CDR3 in DNA: TGCGCCAGCAGTGGACAGGGGGGGAATGAGCAGTTCTTC.

This clonotype was observed a handful of times. This sequence joins TRBV10-3 and TRBJ1-6; D call uncertain. Germline V gene lookup returns CDR1 ENHRY and CDR2 SYGVKD. The CDR3 runs to 14 residues. Trimming pared 3 bases from V and 0 bases from J, leaving 3 bases between. The DNA for the CDR3 is TGTGCCATCAGTGAAACCTCCTATAATTCACCCCTCCACTTT. As protein: CAISETSYNSPLHF.

This clonotype has at least ten counts. This chain links TRBV29-1 with TRBJ1-1, with no clear D. The length of the CDR3 is 12 residues. With 3 bases removed from V and 5 bases from J, the gap between germline ends came to 10 bases. Germline-derived CDR1 and CDR2 are SQVTM and ANQGSEA. This chain's CDR3 is CSVEVVNTEAFF. The CDR3 DNA reads as TGCAGCGTTGAGGTGGTCAATACTGAAGCTTTCTTT.

This clonotype appeared a few times. This rearrangement joins TRBV30 to TRBJ2-5, with 7 bases matching TRBD2. Germline CDR1 GTSNPN, CDR2 SVGIG (reference sequence). The CDR3 spans 13 residues. With V trimmed by 7 bases and J by 1 base, 6 bases remained unmatched. The CDR3 sequence is CASLGRGQETQYF. Written as DNA, the CDR3 is TGTGCCTCTCTGGGGAGGGGCCAAGAGACCCAGTACTTC.

A few counts support this clonotype. This rearrangement joins TRBV29-1 to TRBJ1-5; 8 nucleotides agree with TRBD1. Germline lookup yields CDR1 SQVTM and CDR2 ANQGSEA. The ends lost 6 bases at V and 1 base at J; junction bases unmatched: 5. This CDR3 has 14 amino acids. CDR3 sequence: CSVGQGGSNQPQHF. The CDR3 DNA reads as TGCAGCGTCGGACAGGGAGGGAGCAATCAGCCCCAGCATTTT.

This clonotype appeared a few times. V and J are TRBV20-1 and TRBJ1-5; the D is unclear. Germline assignment: CDR1 DFQATT and CDR2 SNEGSKA (reference sequence). V shed 0 bases and J shed 4 bases, with 13 bases lying between them. CDR3 length: 15 residues. The CDR3 here is CSARDSVPLNQPQHF. The DNA for the CDR3 is TGCAGTGCTAGAGATTCGGTCCCCTTAAATCAGCCCCAGCATTTT.

J is TRBJ2-3 and V is TRBV15; no firm D call. The germline V gene encodes CDR1 LNHNV and CDR2 YYDKDF (reference sequence). Trimming cost V 5 bases and J 3 bases, with 21 bases left between them. CDR3 length: 17 residues. The CDR3, as DNA: TGTGCCACCAGCCCCCACCCGGCGAGGATATCTACAGATACGCAGTATTTT. Protein: CATSPHPARISTDTQYF.

This clonotype came up a few times. V is TRBV24-1 and J is TRBJ2-2; weak D call: TRBD1 (5 bases). Germline-derived CDR1 and CDR2 are KGHDR and SFDVKD. Trimming removed 4 bases at V and 5 bases at J, with 16 bases between. This CDR3 spans 16 amino acids. DNA for the CDR3: TGTGCCACCAGTGACCCAGGCAGGGTGGTAACCGGGGAGCTGTTTTTT. Protein sequence: CATSDPGRVVTGELFF.

This clonotype appeared a few times. V is TRBV12-3 or TRBV12-4 and J is TRBJ2-3, with D perhaps TRBD1 (6 bases). CDR3 length: 15 residues. Trimming shortened V by 1 base and J by 6 bases, and 14 bases separated the two germline ends. The CDR3 nucleotides are TGTGCCAGCAGTTTAGGGGGGCCTCCTACGGATACGCAGTATTTT. Protein product: CASSLGGPPTDTQYF.

This clonotype was seen a handful of times. This chain connects TRBV23-1 to TRBJ2-3; no firm D call. TRBV23-1 is sorted into the ORF group, with uncertain function. The CDR3 length is 14 residues. V gave up 6 bases and J gave up 0 bases, with 10 bases separating them. CDR3 loop: CASRMYPSTDTQYF. The CDR3 DNA sequence: TGCGCCAGCAGAATGTACCCCAGCACAGATACGCAGTATTTT.

The chain links TRBV7-2 to TRBJ2-1; 11 nucleotides agree with TRBD2. The CDR3 has 16 amino acids. The trim removed 5 bases at V and 3 bases at J, leaving 6 bases unmatched. Germline CDR1 is SGHTA and CDR2 is FQGNSA. This CDR3 reads CASSGLAGGDYNEQFF. The DNA of the CDR3 is TGTGCCAGCAGCGGATTAGCGGGAGGGGACTACAATGAGCAGTTCTTC.

This clonotype has more than one count but fewer than ten. The chain combines TRBV14 with TRBJ1-1, with a possible D match to TRBD1 (5 bases). Germline CDR1 SGHDN, CDR2 FVKESK. This CDR3 has 18 residues. Trimming shortened V by 2 bases and J by 0 bases, and 19 bases separated the two germline ends. CDR3: CASSQWLGQGGMNTEAFF. CDR3 nucleotides: TGTGCCAGCAGCCAATGGCTGGGGCAGGGAGGGATGAACACTGAAGCTTTCTTT.

This chain connects TRBV4-2 to TRBJ1-6; D call uncertain. Trimming stripped 4 bases from V and 8 bases from J, with 15 bases between. From germline, CDR1 is LGHNA and CDR2 YNFKEQ. The CDR3 is made up of 15 amino acids. The CDR3 loop is CASSLVDILYSPLHF. CDR3 bases: TGTGCCAGCAGCCTTGTTGATATCTTGTATTCACCCCTCCACTTT.

This clonotype was seen a handful of times. The chain employs TRBV5-1 and TRBJ1-1; D may be TRBD1 (5 bases). V lost 3 bases and J lost 1, with 19 bases in between. The germline CDR1 and CDR2 sequences are SGHRS and YFSETQ. The CDR3 loop spans 17 amino acids. The CDR3, as DNA: TGCGCCAGCAGCTGGAAACTCTCTGGGGCGGGGAACACTGAAGCTTTCTTT. It is translated as CASSWKLSGAGNTEAFF. Using reference TRBV5-1 and TRBJ1-1 for the parts outside the CDR3, the full variable domain is KAGVTQTPRYLIKTRGQQVTLSCSPISGHRSVSWYQQTPGQGLQFLFEYFSETQRNKGNFPGRFSGRQFSNSRSEMNVSTLELGDSALYLCASSWKLSGAGNTEAFFGQGTRLTVV.

The rearrangement links TRBV2 to TRBJ2-2; 9 nucleotides line up with TRBD2. CDR3 length equals 17 residues. With 5 bases clipped from V and 10 bases from J, the junction kept 17 bases outside the gene matches. From germline, CDR1 is SNHLY and CDR2 FYNNEI. Written as DNA, the CDR3 is TGTGCCAGCAGTTCACTAGCGGGTAATTTCCGTCTGGAGGAGCTGTTTTTT. Protein product: CASSSLAGNFRLEELFF. The whole variable domain, remainder taken from reference TRBV2 and TRBJ2-2, is EPEVTQTPSHQVTQMGQEVILRCVPISNHLYFYWYRQILGQKVEFLVSFYNNEISEKSEIFDDQFSVERPDGSNFTLKIRSTKLEDSAMYFCASSSLAGNFRLEELFFGEGSRLTVL.

The sample holds a few counts of this clonotype. The chain couples TRBV4-2 to TRBJ2-6; perhaps TRBD1 as D (6 bases). Per the germline V gene, CDR1 is LGHNA and CDR2 is YNFKEQ. The V end was cut by 2 bases, the J end by 3 bases, with 17 bases between. CDR3 length: 18 residues. The DNA of the CDR3 is TGTGCCAGCAGCCAATTTACAGGGAGCGTCTATGGGGCCAACGTCCTGACTTTC. This gives the protein CASSQFTGSVYGANVLTF.

This clonotype has only one observation. This chain links TRBV30 with TRBJ1-5, with D possibly being TRBD1 (6 bases). CDR3 length: 12 residues. V was trimmed by 5 bases and J by 9 bases, leaving 14 bases between them. The germline gives CDR1 GTSNPN, CDR2 SVGIG (reference sequence). The CDR3: CAWGDLGGPQHF. CDR3 nucleotide sequence: TGTGCCTGGGGAGATTTAGGGGGGCCCCAGCATTTT.

The chain uses TRBV24-1 and TRBJ1-1; D call uncertain. CDR1 and CDR2 (germline): KGHDR, SFDVKD. The length of the CDR3 is 13 residues. V was cut by 3 bases and J by 8 bases, with 12 bases left in between. The CDR3 sequence: CATSDPFEGEAFF. The CDR3 coding sequence is TGTGCCACCAGTGATCCCTTCGAGGGAGAAGCTTTCTTT.

This clonotype was seen many times. This chain joins TRBV25-1 and TRBJ2-3; the D call may be TRBD1 or TRBD2 (6 bases each). V gave up 2 bases and J gave up 0 bases, with 12 bases separating them. CDR1 and CDR2 from the germline V gene are MGHDK and SYGVNS. CDR3 length: 16 residues. In DNA form, the CDR3 reads TGTGCCAGCAGTGAAAGGGGGGAAGCAAGCACAGATACGCAGTATTTT. It translates to CASSERGEASTDTQYF.

The sample holds a few counts of this clonotype. The chain couples TRBV10-3 to TRBJ1-2; D ambiguous. Germline V lookup: CDR1 ENHRY, CDR2 SYGVKD. V shed 4 bases and J shed 5 bases, with 11 bases lying between them. The CDR3 extends over 13 amino acids. The CDR3 bases are TGTGCCATCAGTGTTGCGCTGGAATATGGCTACACCTTC. This encodes CAISVALEYGYTF.

The CDR3 DNA sequence: TGTGCCTGGAGGTCCGGGGGGGCGAACACCGGGGAGCTGTTTTTT. Translating gives CAWRSGGANTGELFF. J is TRBJ2-2 and V is TRBV30; 8 bases agree with TRBD2. Germline CDR1 reads GTSNPN; CDR2 reads SVGIG (reference sequence). The CDR3 consists of 15 residues. Trimming at V came to 3 bases and at J to 0 bases, leaving 3 bases not matched to a gene.

The chain is built from TRBV6-6 and TRBJ2-2, with D possibly being TRBD1 (6 bases). With 5 bases removed from V and 1 base from J, the gap between germline ends came to 14 bases. CDR3 length: 16 residues. Germline V gene lookup returns CDR1 MNHNY and CDR2 SVGAGI (reference sequence). The CDR3 coding sequence is TGTGCCAGCAGTACCCACGGACAGTTGAACACCGGGGAGCTGTTTTTT. It is translated as CASSTHGQLNTGELFF.

V is TRBV18 and J is TRBJ2-5; no clear D gene. This CDR3 comprises 15 residues. V lost 3 bases and J 4 bases, leaving 15 bases between the germline ends. Per the germline V gene, CDR1 is KGHSH and CDR2 is LQKENI. The CDR3 region is CASSPRAVAGETQYF. The CDR3 DNA reads as TGTGCCAGCTCACCTAGGGCAGTGGCAGGAGAGACCCAGTACTTC.

This clonotype was found a few times. The chain links TRBV20-1 to TRBJ2-5, with 8 bases identical to TRBD1. Germline CDR1 DFQATT, CDR2 SNEGSKA (reference sequence). The CDR3 is 18 residues long. Trimming took 0 bases from V and 7 from J; bases not matched to a gene: 19. CDR3: CSARDGFGRGQTYGTQYF. CDR3 nucleotide sequence: TGCAGTGCTAGAGATGGGTTCGGCAGGGGGCAAACCTACGGGACCCAGTACTTC.

This clonotype was found a few times. The rearrangement links TRBV24-1 to TRBJ2-5; D remains ambiguous. Germline CDR1 reads KGHDR; CDR2 reads SFDVKD. V lost 4 bases to trimming and J lost 5 bases, with 22 bases between them. The CDR3 contains 17 residues. In nucleotides, the CDR3 is TGTGCCACCAGTGAGACACGGGTCGTCAAGGGTTGGGAGACCCAGTACTTC. Translated, it gives CATSETRVVKGWETQYF.